The sequence of this TCR beta chain was determined in a study of blood T cells in healthy people across ages. V was pared by 5 bases and J by 6 bases, with 7 bases of the junction left unmatched. This CDR3 region has 14 residues. Primed by a sample-barcoded 5' primer and a J-beta primer mix, a second PCR proceeded for about 6 to 11 cycles. TCRdb re-derived calls from the 5' RACE reads in MiXCR, one entry per CDR3 protein. The table shows under 1,000,000 distinct CDR3 sequences, with approximately 35% occurring only once. In regard to this clonotype: Just one base apart from a much larger clone, this may be a read error.

The clonotype was recovered from a man aged 18 to 30 in good health. This rearrangement joins TRBV12-3 or TRBV12-4 to TRBJ2-3, with 8 bases lining up with TRBD1. Sequenced: blood. CDR3 sequence: CASSVDRGSDTQYF. The CDR3 nucleotides are TGTGCCAGCAGTGTAGACAGGGGTTCGGATACGCAGTATTTT.